The 6 T cell receptor beta chains below come from one sample, sequenced in a study of cytomegalovirus exposure and HLA in healthy donors. This table comes from immunoSEQ multiplex PCR, and its TCRdb copy is limited to in-frame clones, with some not included. The data contain about 360,000 clones, roughly 88% of them singletons. Sequencing was carried out using PBMCs. The receptors here all came from a young woman in good health and CMV-seronegative.

The chain has TRBV19 and TRBJ1-2; 12 nucleotides align to TRBD1. Germline trimming cut 6 bases from V and 7 bases from J; bases unmatched to any gene: 12. This CDR3 spans 16 amino acids. The V gene's germline CDR1 is LNHDA and CDR2 SQIVND (reference sequence). CDR3 residues: CASRGQGAIPGGGYTF. CDR3 bases: TGTGCCAGTAGGGGACAGGGGGCTATCCCCGGGGGTGGCTACACCTTC.

The chain couples TRBV28 to TRBJ2-7; the match to TRBD2 covers 13 bases. This CDR3 is 15 amino acids long. The trim removed 5 bases at V and 6 bases at J, leaving 7 bases unmatched. CDR1 is MDHEN and CDR2 is SYDVKM in the germline V gene. This CDR3 reads CASSGGTSGMGEQYF. The CDR3 DNA sequence: TGTGCCAGCAGTGGGGGGACTAGCGGGATGGGCGAGCAGTACTTC. Full variable domain (rest looked up from reference TRBV28 and TRBJ2-7): DVKVTQSSRYLVKRTGEKVFLECVQDMDHENMFWYRQDPGLGLRLIYFSYDVKMKEKGDIPEGYSVSREKKERFSLILESASTNQTSMYLCASSGGTSGMGEQYFGPGTRLTVT.

The V and J genes are TRBV2 and TRBJ2-1; D not resolved. With 2 bases removed from V and 9 bases from J, the gap between germline ends came to 11 bases. Germline V CDR1 and CDR2: SNHLY, FYNNEI. This CDR3 contains 13 residues. The CDR3 DNA follows: TGTGCCAGCAGTGAATTGCCGGTTGGTGAGCAGTTCTTC. Translating gives CASSELPVGEQFF.

In DNA form, the CDR3 reads TGTGCCAGCAGCTTAGGTCTTGGACAGCAAGAGACCCAGTACTTC. This encodes CASSLGLGQQETQYF. This chain links TRBV11-2 with TRBJ2-5; a weak D match, TRBD1 (6 bases). Trimming stripped 1 base from V and 2 bases from J, with 11 bases between. CDR3 length equals 15 residues. In germline, CDR1 is SGHAT, CDR2 FQNNGV.

This chain connects TRBV30 to TRBJ2-1, with 9 bases that match TRBD2. The ends lost 1 base at V and 4 bases at J; junction bases unmatched: 8. The CDR3 is made up of 16 amino acids. Germline assignment: CDR1 GTSNPN and CDR2 SVGIG (reference sequence). The CDR3 loop reads CAWSARGGASYNEQFF. The CDR3 nucleotides are TGTGCCTGGAGTGCACGCGGGGGGGCTAGTTACAATGAGCAGTTCTTC.

The chain combines TRBV27 with TRBJ1-5; D gene ambiguous. Germline V lookup: CDR1 MNHEY, CDR2 SMNVEV (reference sequence). The CDR3 has 15 residues. Trimming shortened V by 1 base and J by 2 bases, and 9 bases separated the two germline ends. The CDR3: CASSLFLGGNQPQHF. In nucleotides, the CDR3 is TGTGCCAGCAGTTTATTTCTGGGAGGCAATCAGCCCCAGCATTTT.